These 21 T cell receptor beta chains were sequenced from one sample in a study of blood T cell repertoires in COVID-19 (dated by TCRdb to about 2020). The protocol used for the library was the immunoSEQ multiplex PCR assay. Sourced from immuneACCESS, this table was stored by TCRdb with only in-frame sequences that have V and J called. A share of the clones is absent; for the studies checked, an unresolved V gene accounts for under half, and the remainder has no known explanation. Counted in this sample were roughly 300,000 clones; approximately 80% of them appeared once. The top ten clonotypes cover 2.5% to 3% of the sample. Sequencing used peripheral blood. Every receptor here comes from a woman aged 60-75 years with active or convalescent COVID-19.

This chain links TRBV7-6 with TRBJ2-7; D perhaps matches TRBD2 (5 bases). V was trimmed by 0 bases and J by 7 bases, leaving 19 bases between them. This CDR3 is 16 amino acids long. Looked up from germline, CDR1 is SGHVS and CDR2 is FNYEAQ. The CDR3 DNA sequence: TGTGCCAGCAGCTTAGCGTTGGCACTCGGAGGTGGGGAGCAGTACTTC. Translating gives CASSLALALGGGEQYF.

The chain couples TRBV6-5 to TRBJ2-5; TRBD1 aligns across 7 bases. Germline CDR1 is MNHEY and CDR2 is SVGAGI. After removal of 2 bases from V and 5 bases from J, the junction contained 8 bases not matched to a gene. This CDR3 comprises 15 residues. The CDR3 sequence: CASSYLNKGAETQYF. CDR3 coding DNA: TGTGCCAGCAGTTACCTTAATAAGGGGGCGGAGACCCAGTACTTC.

The rearrangement uses TRBV9 and TRBJ2-7, with D perhaps TRBD1 or TRBD2 (5 bases each). V lost 4 bases and J lost 5, with 13 bases in between. The CDR3 sequence is 13 residues long. The germline CDR1 and CDR2 sequences are SGDLS and YYNGEE. The CDR3 reads CASSLAGADEQYF. The CDR3 DNA sequence: TGTGCCAGCAGCCTAGCTGGGGCCGACGAGCAGTACTTC. Full variable domain (remainder filled in from reference TRBV9 and TRBJ2-7): DSGVTQTPKHLITATGQRVTLRCSPRSGDLSVYWYQQSLDQGLQFLIQYYNGEERAKGNILERFSAQQFPDLHSELNLSSLELGDSALYFCASSLAGADEQYFGPGTRLTVT.

The chain couples TRBV7-3 to TRBJ2-1, with TRBD1 as a possible D gene (5 bases). V lost 1 base to trimming and J lost 2 bases, with 9 bases between them. The length of the CDR3 is 15 residues. Germline CDR1 SGHTA, CDR2 FQGTGA. CDR3 bases: TGTGCCAGCAGCTTAATGGCAGGGACCTACAATGAGCAGTTCTTC. It codes for CASSLMAGTYNEQFF. Using reference TRBV7-3 and TRBJ2-1 for the parts outside the CDR3, the full variable domain is GAGVSQTPSNKVTEKGKYVELRCDPISGHTALYWYRQSLGQGPEFLIYFQGTGAADDSGLPNDRFFAVRPEGSVSTLKIQRTERGDSAVYLCASSLMAGTYNEQFFGPGTRLTVL.

This clone was recorded only once. The V gene is TRBV20-1, the J gene TRBJ2-2, with a tentative D call TRBD1 (6 bases). V was trimmed by 3 bases and J by 3 bases, leaving 11 bases between them. The CDR3 runs 14 residues. The germline V gene has CDR1 DFQATT and CDR2 SNEGSKA (reference sequence). The CDR3 DNA sequence: TGCAGTGCTAGTCAGGGGTCGCACACCGGGGAGCTGTTTTTT. Translated: CSASQGSHTGELFF.

DNA for the CDR3: TGCGCCAGCAGCCAAGATCTGCAGGGGCTCGGCTACACCTTC. Residues: CASSQDLQGLGYTF. The rearrangement uses TRBV4-3 and TRBJ1-2, with a possible D match to TRBD1 (6 bases). V was pared by 0 bases and J by 8 bases, with 13 bases between. The germline V gene has CDR1 LGHNA and CDR2 YSLEER. The CDR3 runs 14 residues.

The gene calls are TRBV9 and TRBJ2-7, with D tentatively TRBD1 (6 bases). The V and J ends lost 3 bases and 10 bases respectively, with 14 bases between them. The germline gives CDR1 SGDLS, CDR2 YYNGEE. This CDR3 spans 12 amino acids. CDR3 protein: CASSGRRQVQYF. In DNA form, the CDR3 reads TGTGCCAGCAGCGGACGGCGACAGGTTCAGTACTTC.

V gene TRBV27 combines with J gene TRBJ1-1; D ambiguous. Trimming took off 4 bases at V and 2 bases at J, with 17 bases between the two ends. CDR3 length: 16 amino acids. Germline V CDR1 and CDR2: MNHEY, SMNVEV (reference sequence). CDR3 amino acids: CASSSSIGSINTEAFF. The CDR3 nucleotides read TGTGCCAGCAGTTCGTCGATCGGTTCCATAAACACTGAAGCTTTCTTT.

The rearrangement uses TRBV10-3 and TRBJ1-2; TRBD1 matches at 9 bases. Germline lookup yields CDR1 ENHRY and CDR2 SYGVKD. Losses at the gene ends were 2 bases for V and 6 bases for J; bases not matched to a gene: 10. The CDR3 runs to 16 residues. This chain's CDR3 is CAISETTGTGFNGYTF. In DNA, the CDR3 is TGTGCCATCAGTGAGACAACCGGGACAGGGTTCAATGGCTACACCTTC.

This clone was observed a handful of times. The V gene is TRBV2, the J gene TRBJ2-1; a weak D match, TRBD2 (5 bases). Looked up from germline, CDR1 is SNHLY and CDR2 is FYNNEI. The CDR3 is made up of 13 amino acids. Trimming pared 5 bases from V and 4 bases from J, leaving 9 bases between. The CDR3 nucleotides are TGTGCCAGCAGTCGGGAACATTACAATGAGCAGTTCTTC. This sequence encodes CASSREHYNEQFF.

The rearrangement uses TRBV30 and TRBJ1-2; D is uncertain. The CDR3 is made up of 12 amino acids. Trimming left V 0 bases short and J 7 bases short, with 9 bases between. The germline V gene has CDR1 GTSNPN and CDR2 SVGIG (reference sequence). CDR3 DNA: TGTGCCTGGAGTGTACACGAGGGTGGCTACACCTTC. This encodes CAWSVHEGGYTF.

The V and J genes are TRBV4-1 and TRBJ1-2, with 10 positions matching TRBD1. The CDR3 is 17 amino acids. Germline-derived CDR1 and CDR2 are MGHRA and YSYEKL. V was clipped by 4 bases and J by 5 bases; unmatched bases: 13. DNA of the CDR3: TGCGCCAGCAGCCCGATAATCCCCGGGACAGGGGATTATGGCTACACCTTC. It yields the protein CASSPIIPGTGDYGYTF.

The chain carries TRBV7-2 and TRBJ2-5, with 8 bases aligning to TRBD2. The germline gives CDR1 SGHTA, CDR2 FQGNSA. This CDR3 is 15 amino acids long. Losses at the gene ends were 1 base for V and 5 bases for J; bases not matched to a gene: 6. CDR3 region: CASSLVRGGHETQYF. The CDR3 coding sequence is TGTGCCAGCAGCTTAGTTCGGGGGGGCCACGAGACCCAGTACTTC.

CDR3 DNA sequence: TGCGCCAGCAGCCGCGCTGGGAGCGGGGGGACAGATACGCAGTATTTT. Protein product: CASSRAGSGGTDTQYF. The chain carries TRBV4-1 and TRBJ2-3; 9 positions agree with TRBD2. The CDR3 has 16 amino acids. The ends lost 4 bases at V and 3 bases at J; junction bases unmatched: 8. Per germline, CDR1 MGHRA and CDR2 YSYEKL.

With respect to this clone: At the DNA level, this CDR3 is encoded by other sequences in the same sample as well. CDR3: CASSWGQGNQPQHF. In nucleotides, the CDR3 is TGTGCCAGTAGTTGGGGGCAGGGCAATCAGCCCCAGCATTTT. The chain recombines TRBV19 with TRBJ1-5; weak D call: TRBD1 (6 bases). The CDR3 contains 14 residues. V was shortened by 5 bases and J by 2 bases, with 10 bases between the two germline ends. Germline V lookup: CDR1 LNHDA, CDR2 SQIVND (reference sequence).

This sequence joins TRBV20-1 and TRBJ2-1; D is undetermined. CDR1 and CDR2 from the germline V gene are DFQATT and SNEGSKA (reference sequence). Deletions cut 3 bases from V and 5 bases from J, with 8 bases between. This CDR3 comprises 12 residues. CDR3 in DNA: TGCAGTGCTAGTCGGAGAAACAATGAGCAGTTCTTC. Its protein product is CSASRRNNEQFF.

The V call is TRBV4-1, the J call TRBJ1-2, with unresolved D. CDR3 size: 17 residues. Trimming shortened V by 0 bases and J by 2 bases, and 16 bases separated the two germline ends. CDR1 is MGHRA, CDR2 YSYEKL, per germline. This CDR3 is CASSQEAGRAANYGYTF. The CDR3 DNA is TGCGCCAGCAGCCAAGAGGCGGGTAGGGCAGCCAACTATGGCTACACCTTC.

This clone was seen a few times. This chain links TRBV6-6 with TRBJ1-3, with 9 nucleotides matching TRBD1. The germline CDR1 and CDR2 sequences are MNHNY and SVGAGI (reference sequence). The V and J ends lost 5 bases and 4 bases, in that order; junction bases with no gene match: 12. CDR3 length equals 17 residues. The CDR3 nucleotides are TGTGCCAGCAGTCCGTCGGGACAGGGTCGAGCGGGAAACACCATATATTTT. As protein: CASSPSGQGRAGNTIYF.

The genes are TRBV19 and TRBJ2-7; 9 bases are shared with TRBD1. Trimming cost V 3 bases and J 5 bases; bases outside gene matches: 8. Germline CDR1 and CDR2: LNHDA and SQIVND (reference sequence). This CDR3 spans 15 amino acids. The CDR3 sequence: CASSIRDRALHEQYF. In DNA, the CDR3 is TGTGCCAGTAGTATCCGGGACAGGGCTCTACACGAGCAGTACTTC.

This clone was detected only a few times. The CDR3 is CAAEGAYEQYF. The CDR3 nucleotides are TGTGCCGCGGAGGGCGCCTACGAGCAGTACTTC. V is TRBV6-5 and J is TRBJ2-7, with TRBD2 as a possible D gene (6 bases). Trimming took off 11 bases at V and 2 bases at J, with 10 bases between the two ends. Per germline, CDR1 MNHEY and CDR2 SVGAGI. The CDR3 is 11 residues long.

This clone has only a few counts. The CDR3 loop is CASSLHSGNYGYTF. The CDR3, as DNA: TGTGCCAGCAGCTTACACAGCGGTAACTATGGCTACACCTTC. The gene calls are TRBV7-8 and TRBJ1-2, with D hard to call. The germline V gene has CDR1 SGHVS and CDR2 FQNEAQ. V was trimmed by 2 bases and J by 1 base, leaving 8 bases between them. CDR3 size: 14 residues.